This T cell receptor (beta chain) was retrieved from a study of blood T cell repertoires in COVID-19. Turning to the study itself: Sites across the United States, Italy and Spain contributed samples from acute and convalescent COVID-19.

In Seattle, patients joined the study during active infection and were tracked longitudinally. In the original workflow: Cell counts per sample came from amplifying reference gene primers. Only in-frame clones appear in the TCRdb table, and some are missing; sequencing was by immunoSEQ multiplex PCR. D and trimming were read from the DNA, whereas the V and J calls and clone size are those reported in that table. The sample shows 270,000 or so clones, roughly 84% of them seen only once. The V segment lost 4 bases and the J segment 2 bases; nucleotides outside the gene matches: 5. Germline loops: CDR1 MNHEY, CDR2 SVGEGT. The CDR3 is made up of 15 amino acids.

Sequencing was performed on peripheral blood. The chain joins TRBV6-2 or TRBV6-3 to TRBJ1-5, with TRBD1 matching 7 bases. The TCR was taken from a human donor with COVID-19, enrolled during active disease. The donor label of this sample is uncertain. The CDR3 DNA reads as TGTGCCAGCAGTTCAGGGGGTATGGGCAATCAGCCCCAGCATTTT. Translation gives CASSSGGMGNQPQHF.